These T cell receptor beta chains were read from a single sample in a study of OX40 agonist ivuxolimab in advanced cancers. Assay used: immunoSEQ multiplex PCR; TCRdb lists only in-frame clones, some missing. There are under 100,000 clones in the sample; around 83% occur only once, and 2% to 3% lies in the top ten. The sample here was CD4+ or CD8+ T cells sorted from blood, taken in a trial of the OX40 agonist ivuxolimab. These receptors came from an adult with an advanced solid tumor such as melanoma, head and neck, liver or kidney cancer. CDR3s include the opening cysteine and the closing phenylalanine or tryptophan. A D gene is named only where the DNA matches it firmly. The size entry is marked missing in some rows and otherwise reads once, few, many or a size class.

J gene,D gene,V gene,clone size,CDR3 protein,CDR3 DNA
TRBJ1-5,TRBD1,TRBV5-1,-,CASSLVGTGGGQPQHF,TGCGCCAGCAGCTTGGTTGGGACAGGGGGCGGACAGCCCCAGCATTTT
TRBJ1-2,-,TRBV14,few,CASSPDQTYGYTF,TGTGCCAGCAGCCCTGATCAAACCTATGGCTACACCTTC
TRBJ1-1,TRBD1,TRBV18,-,CASSTGGDTEAFF,TGTGCCAGCTCGACAGGGGGTGACACTGAAGCTTTCTTT
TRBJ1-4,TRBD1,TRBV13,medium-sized,CASSSGQGATNEKLFF,TGTGCCAGCAGCTCGGGACAGGGAGCAACTAATGAAAAACTGTTTTTT
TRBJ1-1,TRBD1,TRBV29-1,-,CSFFRDRGNWGRAEAFF,TGCAGCTTCTTCAGGGACAGGGGAAACTGGGGGAGAGCTGAAGCTTTCTTT
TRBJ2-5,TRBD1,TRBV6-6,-,CASRDNRGRETQYF,TGTGCCAGCAGGGATAACAGGGGAAGAGAGACCCAGTACTTC
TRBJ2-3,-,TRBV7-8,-,CASSLAPSGTSVTDTQYF,TGTGCCAGCAGCTTAGCCCCTTCGGGGACAAGCGTCACAGATACGCAGTATTTT
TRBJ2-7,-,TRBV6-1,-,CASSDPTGPPYEQYF,TGTGCCAGCAGTGATCCCACAGGGCCCCCCTACGAGCAGTACTTC
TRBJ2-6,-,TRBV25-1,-,CASISGASGANVLTF,TGTGCCAGCATATCAGGGGCCTCTGGGGCCAACGTCCTGACTTTC
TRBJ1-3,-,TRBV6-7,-,CASSYGQIGNTIYF,TGTGCCAGCAGTTACGGACAGATTGGAAACACCATATATTTT
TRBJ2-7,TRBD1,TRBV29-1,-,CSGEQGADEQYF,TGCAGCGGGGAGCAGGGGGCGGACGAGCAGTACTTC
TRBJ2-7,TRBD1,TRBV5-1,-,CASSLGAQTGAGGEQYF,TGCGCCAGCAGCTTGGGGGCGCAGACAGGGGCGGGCGGCGAGCAGTACTTC
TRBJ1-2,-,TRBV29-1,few,CSVVYGGRGYTF,TGCAGCGTTGTTTACGGGGGCAGAGGCTACACCTTC
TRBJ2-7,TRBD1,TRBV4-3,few,CASSQARAGGIGGHEQYF,TGCGCCAGCAGCCAAGCTCGGGCAGGGGGAATTGGAGGTCACGAGCAGTACTTC
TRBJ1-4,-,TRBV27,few,CASSLLEWSMGGPAKTNEKLFF,TGTGCCAGCAGTTTATTAGAGTGGTCAATGGGGGGCCCGGCCAAAACTAATGAAAAACTGTTTTTT
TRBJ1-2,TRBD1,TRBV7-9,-,CASSLGSSGGGYTF,TGTGCCAGCAGCTTGGGCTCCTCAGGGGGCGGCTACACCTTC
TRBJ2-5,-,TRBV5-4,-,CASSLVGGEGETQYF,TGTGCCAGCAGCTTGGTCGGGGGCGAAGGGGAGACCCAGTACTTC
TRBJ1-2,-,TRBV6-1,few,CASSVSLGGDGYTF,TGTGCCAGCAGTGTCTCCTTAGGGGGGGATGGCTACACCTTC
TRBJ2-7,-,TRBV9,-,CASSVEGLGEQYF,TGTGCCAGCAGCGTAGAGGGCCTAGGGGAGCAGTACTTC
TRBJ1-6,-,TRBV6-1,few,CASSESWNSPLHF,TGTGCCAGCAGTGAAAGTTGGAATTCACCCCTCCACTTT
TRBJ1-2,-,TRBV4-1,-,CASSRFGTPDFNFGYTF,TGCGCCAGCAGCCGCTTCGGGACACCGGATTTTAATTTTGGCTACACCTTC
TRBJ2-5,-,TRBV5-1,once,CASSSQGPETQYF,TGCGCCAGCAGCTCACAGGGCCCAGAGACCCAGTACTTC
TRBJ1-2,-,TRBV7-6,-,CASSSGVGYGYTF,TGTGCCAGCAGCTCTGGGGTCGGCTATGGCTACACCTTC
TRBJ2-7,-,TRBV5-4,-,CASSLRTGLSYEQYF,TGTGCCAGCAGCTTACGGACAGGACTATCCTACGAGCAGTACTTC
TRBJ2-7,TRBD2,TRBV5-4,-,CASSSASGVSWYEQYF,TGTGCCAGCAGCTCGGCTAGCGGGGTAAGCTGGTACGAGCAGTACTTC
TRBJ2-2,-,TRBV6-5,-,CARRGVANTGELFF,TGTGCCAGAAGGGGGGTCGCGAACACCGGGGAGCTGTTTTTT
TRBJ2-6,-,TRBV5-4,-,CASSGGTAHSGANVLTF,TGTGCCAGCAGCGGAGGGACAGCCCACTCTGGGGCCAACGTCCTGACTTTC
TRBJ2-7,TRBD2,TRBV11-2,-,CASSLVGLAGGRTYEQYF,TGTGCCAGCAGCTTAGTTGGACTAGCGGGGGGGCGGACCTACGAGCAGTACTTC
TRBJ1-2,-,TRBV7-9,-,CASSLWDGTNYGYTF,TGTGCCAGCAGCTTATGGGACGGAACTAACTATGGCTACACCTTC
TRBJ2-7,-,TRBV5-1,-,CASSPLQLQTYEQYF,TGCGCCAGCAGCCCCCTCCAGCTGCAAACCTACGAGCAGTACTTC
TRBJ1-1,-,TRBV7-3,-,CASSPNPTGVKGAFF,TGTGCCAGCAGCCCAAACCCGACAGGAGTTAAGGGAGCTTTCTTT
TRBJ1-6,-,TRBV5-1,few,CASSLEQGLGSPLHF,TGCGCCAGCAGCTTGGAGCAGGGGCTGGGTTCACCCCTCCACTTT
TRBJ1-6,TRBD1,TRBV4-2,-,CASSRSGGTGNSPLHF,TGTGCCAGCAGCCGATCTGGTGGGACAGGGAATTCACCCCTCCACTTT
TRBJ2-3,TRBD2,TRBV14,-,CASSLGLAGDTQYF,TGTGCCAGCAGCCTAGGACTAGCGGGTGATACGCAGTATTTT
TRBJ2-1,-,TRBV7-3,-,CASSLTGTPSYNEQFF,TGTGCCAGCAGCTTAACGGGGACACCCTCCTACAATGAGCAGTTCTTC
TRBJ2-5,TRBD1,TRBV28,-,CASRPDRGRETQYF,TGTGCCAGCAGACCGGACAGGGGAAGGGAGACCCAGTACTTC
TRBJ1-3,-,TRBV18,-,CASSPDPGGNTIYF,TGTGCCAGCTCACCTGACCCTGGCGGAAACACCATATATTTT
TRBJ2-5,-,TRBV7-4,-,CASSPGGRRVGLETQYF,TGTGCCAGCAGCCCCGGCGGGCGGAGGGTAGGTTTGGAGACCCAGTACTTC
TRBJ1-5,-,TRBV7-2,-,CASSLETFDQPQHF,TGTGCCAGCAGCTTGGAAACATTCGATCAGCCCCAGCATTTT
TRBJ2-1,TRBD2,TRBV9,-,CASSVGPLAGGVDEQFF,TGTGCCAGCAGCGTAGGGCCACTAGCGGGGGGCGTAGATGAGCAGTTCTTC
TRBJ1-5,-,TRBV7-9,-,CASSPLSGKQPQHF,TGTGCCAGCAGCCCCTTGTCAGGAAAGCAGCCCCAGCATTTT
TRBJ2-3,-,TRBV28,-,CASVSGGSTDTQYF,TGTGCCAGTGTGTCCGGGGGCTCCACAGATACGCAGTATTTT
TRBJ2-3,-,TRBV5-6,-,CATATSGGQLDTQYF,TGTGCCACCGCGACCAGTGGGGGGCAGTTAGATACGCAGTATTTT
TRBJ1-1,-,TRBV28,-,CASSLSRIYTEAFF,TGTGCCAGCAGTTTAAGTCGGATCTACACTGAAGCTTTCTTT
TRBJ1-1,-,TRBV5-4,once,CASSQQGWGTEAFF,TGTGCCAGCAGTCAACAGGGATGGGGCACTGAAGCTTTCTTT
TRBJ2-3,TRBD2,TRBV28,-,CASSRSGGGDTQYF,TGTGCCAGCAGCCGTAGCGGGGGAGGCGATACGCAGTATTTT
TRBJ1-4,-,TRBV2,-,CASSEDVDLNEKLFF,TGTGCCAGCAGTGAAGATGTGGACCTTAATGAAAAACTGTTTTTT
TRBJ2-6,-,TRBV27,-,CASSLLSGANVLTF,TGTGCCAGCAGTCTTCTCTCTGGGGCCAACGTCCTGACTTTC
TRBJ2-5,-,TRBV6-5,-,CASSYRSAQETQYF,TGTGCCAGCAGTTATCGGTCGGCCCAAGAGACCCAGTACTTC
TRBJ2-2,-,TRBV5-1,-,CASSLVVGVETGELFF,TGCGCCAGCAGCTTGGTGGTCGGCGTAGAAACCGGGGAGCTGTTTTTT
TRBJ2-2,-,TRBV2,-,CASMKTPSTGELFF,TGTGCCAGCATGAAGACCCCAAGCACCGGGGAGCTGTTTTTT
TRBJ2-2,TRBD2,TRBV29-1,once,CSALQLAGSAGELFF,TGCAGCGCCCTGCAACTAGCGGGGAGCGCCGGGGAGCTGTTTTTT
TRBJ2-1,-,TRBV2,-,CASRGLRDPNEQFF,TGTGCCAGCAGGGGTCTGCGGGACCCCAATGAGCAGTTCTTC
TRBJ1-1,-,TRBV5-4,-,CASSSGGTEAFF,TGTGCCAGCAGCTCCGGCGGCACTGAAGCTTTCTTT
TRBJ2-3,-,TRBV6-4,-,CASSDSRAYPDTQYF,TGTGCCAGCAGTGACTCCCGAGCCTATCCAGATACGCAGTATTTT
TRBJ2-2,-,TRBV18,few,CASSPPSGEGITGELFF,TGTGCCAGCTCACCACCGTCAGGGGAGGGGATCACCGGGGAGCTGTTTTTT
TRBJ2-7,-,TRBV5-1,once,CAKKQEGASNEQYF,TGCGCCAAAAAACAGGAGGGGGCATCGAACGAGCAGTACTTC
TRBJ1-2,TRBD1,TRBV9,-,CASSAGQGNYGYTF,TGTGCCAGCAGCGCCGGACAGGGAAACTATGGCTACACCTTC
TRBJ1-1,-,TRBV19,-,CASSIGGGGTEAFF,TGTGCCAGTAGTATTGGTGGAGGGGGCACTGAAGCTTTCTTT
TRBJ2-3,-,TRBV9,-,CASSSFGLQADTQYF,TGTGCCAGCAGTAGTTTCGGCCTACAAGCAGATACGCAGTATTTT